Included here is one TCR beta chain sequence, with context. Antigen: not known. The protocol was immunoSEQ multiplex PCR, while the TCRdb copy is restricted to in-frame clones and leaves out a portion. The table has over 950 clones, about 30% seen once; the top ten hold about a quarter. The CDR3 runs 15 residues. V was clipped by 0 bases and J by 4 bases, with 12 bases between them. CDR1 is MNHNS and CDR2 is SASEGT in the germline V gene. The sample is drawn from a study of T cells in localized non-small cell lung cancer. The study's findings and limits: It remains possible that heterogeneity exists, since only one tumor region was sequenced. Among the top 100 tumor clones, a median roughly 57 appeared in adjacent lung.

The sequence came from a female donor at least 60 years old with stage II lung adenocarcinoma. The chain carries TRBV6-1 and TRBJ1-1; D may be TRBD1 (6 bases). Here the sequenced sample was normal lung tissue next to the tumor, taken before any cancer treatment. The CDR3 region is CASSEAGRGGTEAFF. The CDR3 DNA follows: TGTGCCAGCAGTGAAGCAGGCAGGGGAGGCACTGAAGCTTTCTTT.